This T cell receptor (beta chain) was sequenced in a study of CD8+CD57+ T cells in acquired aplastic anemia. Background on the study: DNA recovered from sorted CD4+ and CD8+ cells had a mean of approximately 3.4 ug.

The patients chosen for sequencing had shown expansion of CD8+CD57+ cells (detected by flow cytometry). Everyone among the patients had severe acquired aplastic anemia. This clonotype showed up many times. Its antigen is unknown. Both TCR beta VDJ combination and CDR3 sequence profiling were carried out. Genomic DNA was the template for this profiling. TCRdb ran MiXCR on the reads and lists one entry per CDR3 protein. The sample shows hundreds of thousands of distinct CDR3 sequences, about a third of them seen only once. Study outcomes and limitations: Patients and controls turned out to have roughly 30 CD8+ CDR3 sequences in common.

J gave up 0 bases and V 6 bases, and 2 bases lay outside the gene matches. CDR1 and CDR2 (germline): LNHDA, SQIVND (reference sequence). The CDR3 has 13 amino acids. The clonotype was recovered from a human donor with aplastic anemia. This chain joins TRBV19 and TRBJ2-7, with 7 positions matching TRBD1. The material sequenced was sorted CD4+, CD8+, or CD8+CD57+ T cells (not recorded which) from PBMCs. In DNA form, the CDR3 reads TGTGCCAGTAGCGGGACAGTCTCCTACGAGCAGTACTTC. Protein sequence: CASSGTVSYEQYF.